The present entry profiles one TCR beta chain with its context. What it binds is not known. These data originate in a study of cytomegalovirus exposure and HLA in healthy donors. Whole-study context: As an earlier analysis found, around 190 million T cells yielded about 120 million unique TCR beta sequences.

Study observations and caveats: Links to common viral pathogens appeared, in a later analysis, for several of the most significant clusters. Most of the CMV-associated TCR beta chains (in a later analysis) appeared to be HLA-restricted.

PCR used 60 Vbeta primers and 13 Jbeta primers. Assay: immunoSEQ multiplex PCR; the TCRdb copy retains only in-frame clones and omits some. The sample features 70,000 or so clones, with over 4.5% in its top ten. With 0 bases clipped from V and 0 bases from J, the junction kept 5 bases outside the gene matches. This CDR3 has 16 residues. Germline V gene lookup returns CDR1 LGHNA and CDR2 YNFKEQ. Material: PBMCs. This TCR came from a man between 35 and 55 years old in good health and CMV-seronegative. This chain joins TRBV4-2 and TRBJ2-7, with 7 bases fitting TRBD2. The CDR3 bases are TGTGCCAGCAGCCAAGATCTAGCGGAGAGCTCCTACGAGCAGTACTTC. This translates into CASSQDLAESSYEQYF.